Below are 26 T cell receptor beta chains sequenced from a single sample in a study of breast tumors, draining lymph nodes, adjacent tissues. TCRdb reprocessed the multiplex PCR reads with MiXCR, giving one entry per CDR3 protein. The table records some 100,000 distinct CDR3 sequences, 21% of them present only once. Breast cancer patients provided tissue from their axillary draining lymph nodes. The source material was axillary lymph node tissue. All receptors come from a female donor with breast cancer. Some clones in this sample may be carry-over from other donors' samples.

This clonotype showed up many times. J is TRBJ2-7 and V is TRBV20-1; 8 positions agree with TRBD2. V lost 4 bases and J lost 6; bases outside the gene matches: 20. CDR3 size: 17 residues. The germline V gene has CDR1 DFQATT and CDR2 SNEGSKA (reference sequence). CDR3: CSATPRGQRGGDREQYF. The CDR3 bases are TGCAGTGCTACACCGCGGGGGCAACGGGGGGGAGATCGCGAGCAGTACTTC.

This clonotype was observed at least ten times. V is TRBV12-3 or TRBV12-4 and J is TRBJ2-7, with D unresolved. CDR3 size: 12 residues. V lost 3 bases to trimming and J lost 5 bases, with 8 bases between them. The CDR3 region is CASSFGGDEQYF. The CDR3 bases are TGTGCCAGCAGTTTTGGTGGGGACGAGCAGTACTTC.

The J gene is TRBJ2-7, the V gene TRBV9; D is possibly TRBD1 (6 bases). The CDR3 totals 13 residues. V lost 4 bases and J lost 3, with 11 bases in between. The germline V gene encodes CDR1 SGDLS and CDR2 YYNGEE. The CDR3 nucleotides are TGTGCCAGCAGCCCGGGACATATCTACGAGCAGTACTTC. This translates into CASSPGHIYEQYF.

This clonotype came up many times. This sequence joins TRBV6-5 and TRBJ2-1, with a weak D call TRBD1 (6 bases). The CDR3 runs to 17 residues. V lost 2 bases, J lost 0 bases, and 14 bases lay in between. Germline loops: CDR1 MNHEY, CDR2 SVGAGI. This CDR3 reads CASSYLVGQSSYNEQFF. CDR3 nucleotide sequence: TGTGCCAGCAGTTACCTCGTCGGACAGAGCTCCTACAATGAGCAGTTCTTC.

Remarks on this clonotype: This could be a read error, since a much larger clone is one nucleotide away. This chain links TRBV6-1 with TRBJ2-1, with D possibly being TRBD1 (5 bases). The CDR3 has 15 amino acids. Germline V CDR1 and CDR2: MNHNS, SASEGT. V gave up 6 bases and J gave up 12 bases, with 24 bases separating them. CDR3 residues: CASSTLGPFSSGQFF. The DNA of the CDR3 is TGTGCCAGCAGCACACTGGGGCCTTTCTCGTCAGGGCAGTTCTTC.

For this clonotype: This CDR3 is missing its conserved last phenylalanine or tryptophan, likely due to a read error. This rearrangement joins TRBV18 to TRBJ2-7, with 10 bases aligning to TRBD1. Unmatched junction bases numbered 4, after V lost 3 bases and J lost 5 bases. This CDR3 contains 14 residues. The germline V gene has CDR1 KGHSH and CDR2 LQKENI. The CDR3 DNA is TGTGCCAGCTCACCCGGGACAGGGGACAACGAGCAGTACTCC. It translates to CASSPGTGDNEQYS.

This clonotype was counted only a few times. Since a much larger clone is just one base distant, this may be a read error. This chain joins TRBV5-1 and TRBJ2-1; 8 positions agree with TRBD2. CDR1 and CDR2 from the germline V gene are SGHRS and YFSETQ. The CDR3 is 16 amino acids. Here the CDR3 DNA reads TGCGCCAGCAGCTTGAGCAGCGGGAGCTCCTACGATGAGCAGTTCTTC. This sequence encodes CASSLSSGSSYDEQFF.

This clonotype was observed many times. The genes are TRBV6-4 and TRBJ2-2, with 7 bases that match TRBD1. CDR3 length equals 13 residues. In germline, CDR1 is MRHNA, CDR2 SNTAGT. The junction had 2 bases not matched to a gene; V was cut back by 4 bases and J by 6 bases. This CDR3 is CASSATGAGELFF. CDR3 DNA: TGTGCCAGCAGTGCCACAGGGGCCGGGGAGCTGTTTTTT.

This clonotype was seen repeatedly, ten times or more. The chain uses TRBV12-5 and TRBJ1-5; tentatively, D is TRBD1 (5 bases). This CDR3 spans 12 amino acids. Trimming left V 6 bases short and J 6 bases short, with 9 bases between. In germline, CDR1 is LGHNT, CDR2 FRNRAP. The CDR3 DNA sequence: TGTGCTAGTGGCACGGGGGTTCAGCCCCAGCATTTT. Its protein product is CASGTGVQPQHF.

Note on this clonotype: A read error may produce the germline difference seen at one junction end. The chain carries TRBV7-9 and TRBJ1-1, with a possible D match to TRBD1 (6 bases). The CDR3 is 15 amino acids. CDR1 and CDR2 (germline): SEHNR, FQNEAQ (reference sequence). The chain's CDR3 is CASSLVLAGDTEALF. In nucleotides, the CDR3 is TGTGCCAGCAGCTTAGTATTGGCGGGGGACACTGAAGCTCTCTTT.

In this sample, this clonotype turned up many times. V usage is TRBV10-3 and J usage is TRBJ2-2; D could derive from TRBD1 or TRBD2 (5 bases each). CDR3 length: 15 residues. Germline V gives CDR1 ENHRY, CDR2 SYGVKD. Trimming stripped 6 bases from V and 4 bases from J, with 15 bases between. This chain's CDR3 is CAIREGRMGTGELFF. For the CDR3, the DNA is TGTGCCATCAGAGAGGGACGAATGGGCACCGGGGAGCTGTTTTTT.

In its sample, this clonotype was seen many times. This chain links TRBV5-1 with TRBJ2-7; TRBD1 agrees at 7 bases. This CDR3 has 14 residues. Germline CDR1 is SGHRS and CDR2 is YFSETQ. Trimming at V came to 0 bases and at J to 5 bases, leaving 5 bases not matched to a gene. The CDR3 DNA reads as TGCGCCAGCAGCTTGGGACAGGGAATGAACGAGCAGTACTTC. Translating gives CASSLGQGMNEQYF.

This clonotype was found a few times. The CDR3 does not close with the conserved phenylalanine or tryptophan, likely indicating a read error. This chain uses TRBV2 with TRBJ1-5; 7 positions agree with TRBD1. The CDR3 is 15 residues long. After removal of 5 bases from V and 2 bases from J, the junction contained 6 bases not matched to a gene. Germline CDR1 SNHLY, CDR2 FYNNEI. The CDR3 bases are TGTGCCAGCAGTCGACAGGGAGCAGGCAATCAGCCCCAGCATCTT. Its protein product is CASSRQGAGNQPQHL.

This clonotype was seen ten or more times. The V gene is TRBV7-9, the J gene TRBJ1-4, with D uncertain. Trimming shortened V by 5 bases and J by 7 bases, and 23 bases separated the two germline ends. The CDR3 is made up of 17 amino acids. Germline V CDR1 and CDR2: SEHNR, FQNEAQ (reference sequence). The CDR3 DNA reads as TGTGCCAGCAGCCCATCAGGTGTCAGCTCTCCAAGTGAAAAACTGTTTTTT. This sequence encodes CASSPSGVSSPSEKLFF.

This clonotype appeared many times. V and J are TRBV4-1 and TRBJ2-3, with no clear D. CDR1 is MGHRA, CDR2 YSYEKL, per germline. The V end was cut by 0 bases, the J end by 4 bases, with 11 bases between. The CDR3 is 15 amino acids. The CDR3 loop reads CASSQDFGSPDTQYF. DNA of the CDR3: TGCGCCAGCAGCCAAGATTTTGGGTCCCCAGATACGCAGTATTTT.

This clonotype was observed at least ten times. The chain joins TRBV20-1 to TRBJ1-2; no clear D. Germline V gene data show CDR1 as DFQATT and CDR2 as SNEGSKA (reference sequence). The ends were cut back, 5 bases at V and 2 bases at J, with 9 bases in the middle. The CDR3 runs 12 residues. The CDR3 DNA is TGCAGTGCTCCCGGGAGAAACTATGGCTACACCTTC. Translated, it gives CSAPGRNYGYTF.

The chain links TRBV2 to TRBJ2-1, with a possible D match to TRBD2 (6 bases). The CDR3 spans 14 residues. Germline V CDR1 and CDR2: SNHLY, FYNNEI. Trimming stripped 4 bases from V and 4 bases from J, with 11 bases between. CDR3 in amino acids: CASSGLATYNEQFF. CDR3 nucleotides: TGTGCCAGCAGTGGGCTAGCGACGTACAATGAGCAGTTCTTC.

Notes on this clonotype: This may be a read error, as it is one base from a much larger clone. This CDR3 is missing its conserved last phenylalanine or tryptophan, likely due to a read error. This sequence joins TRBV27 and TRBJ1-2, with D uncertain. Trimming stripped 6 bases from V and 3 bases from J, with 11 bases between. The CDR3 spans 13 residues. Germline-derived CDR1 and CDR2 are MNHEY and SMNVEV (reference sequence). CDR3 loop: CASSHGSDYGYTS. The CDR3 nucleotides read TGTGCCAGCAGCCACGGCAGTGACTATGGCTACACCTCC.

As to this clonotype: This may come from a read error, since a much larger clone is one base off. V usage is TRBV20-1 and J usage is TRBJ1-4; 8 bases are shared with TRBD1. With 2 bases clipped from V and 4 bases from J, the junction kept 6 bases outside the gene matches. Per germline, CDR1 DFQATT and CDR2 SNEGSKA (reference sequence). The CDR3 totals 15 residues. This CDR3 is CSARNRDRFNEKLFF. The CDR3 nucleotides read TGCAGTGCTAGAAATCGGGACAGGTTTAATGAAAAACTGTTTTTT.

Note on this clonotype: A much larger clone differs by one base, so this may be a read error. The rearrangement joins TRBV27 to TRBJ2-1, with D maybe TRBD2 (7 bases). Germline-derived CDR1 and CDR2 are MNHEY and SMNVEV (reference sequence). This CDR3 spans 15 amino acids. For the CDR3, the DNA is TGTGCCAGCAGCCTGGGAGGGGGGGCTTTTAATGAGCAGCTCTTC. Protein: CASSLGGGAFNEQLF.

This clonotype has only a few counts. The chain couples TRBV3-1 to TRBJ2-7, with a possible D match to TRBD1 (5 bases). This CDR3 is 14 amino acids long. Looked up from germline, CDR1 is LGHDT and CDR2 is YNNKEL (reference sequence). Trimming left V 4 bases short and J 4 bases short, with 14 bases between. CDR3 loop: CASSPQGNRYEQYF. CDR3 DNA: TGTGCCAGCAGCCCGCAGGGTAATCGGTACGAGCAGTACTTC.

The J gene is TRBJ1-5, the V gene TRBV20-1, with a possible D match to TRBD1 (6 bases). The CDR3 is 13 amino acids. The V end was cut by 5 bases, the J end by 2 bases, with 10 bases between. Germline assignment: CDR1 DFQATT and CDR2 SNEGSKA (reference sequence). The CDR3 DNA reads TGCAGTGCTGGCAGGGGTGGCAATCAGCCCCAGCATTTT. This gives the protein CSAGRGGNQPQHF.

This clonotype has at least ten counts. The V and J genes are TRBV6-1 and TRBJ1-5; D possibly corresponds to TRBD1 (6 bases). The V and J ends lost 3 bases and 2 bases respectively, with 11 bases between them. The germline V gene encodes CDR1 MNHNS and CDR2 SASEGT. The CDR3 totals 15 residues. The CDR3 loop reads CASSDRSGGNQPQHF. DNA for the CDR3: TGTGCCAGCAGTGATCGTTCAGGGGGCAATCAGCCCCAGCATTTT.

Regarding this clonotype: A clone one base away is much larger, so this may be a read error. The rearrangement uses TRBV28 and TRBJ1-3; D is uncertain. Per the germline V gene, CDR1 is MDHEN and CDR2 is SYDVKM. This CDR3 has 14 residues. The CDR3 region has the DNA TGTGCCAGCAGTTTCGGCAGAGGAGGAAGCACCATATATTTT. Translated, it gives CASSFGRGGSTIYF. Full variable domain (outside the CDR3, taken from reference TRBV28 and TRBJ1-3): DVKVTQSSRYLVKRTGEKVFLECVQDMDHENMFWYRQDPGLGLRLIYFSYDVKMKEKGDIPEGYSVSREKKERFSLILESASTNQTSMYLCASSFGRGGSTIYFGEGSWLTVV.

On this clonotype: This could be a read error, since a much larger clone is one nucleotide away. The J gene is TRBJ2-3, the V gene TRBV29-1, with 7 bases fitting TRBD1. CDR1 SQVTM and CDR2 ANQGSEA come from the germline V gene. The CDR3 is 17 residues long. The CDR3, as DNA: TGCGGCGTTGAAGATTGGGGGACAGCCTCAAGCACAGATACGCAGTATTTT. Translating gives CGVEDWGTASSTDTQYF.

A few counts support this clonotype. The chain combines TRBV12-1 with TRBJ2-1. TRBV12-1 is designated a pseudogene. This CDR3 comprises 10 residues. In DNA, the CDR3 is TGTGCCAGCGGCAGGGATGAGCAGTTCTTC. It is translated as CASGRDEQFF.